This T cell receptor beta chain is drawn from a study of T cells in Graves' hyperthyroidism and ophthalmopathy. Across the study: Any treatment followed the collection of peripheral blood at initial diagnosis. The study, taken as a whole, reports: Most thyroid clonotypes expanded above 0.001 appeared in blood too. Through a model of 13 V-J features, ophthalmopathy was separated from stable hyperthyroidism.

There were TCR beta CDR3 regions amplified from RNA transcripts. First-round RT-PCR with HTBI primers amplified the TCR CDR3 region. TCRdb fed the multiplex PCR reads into MiXCR, producing one record per CDR3 protein. The data hold approximately 420,000 distinct CDR3 sequences, with roughly 13% observed a single time. This clonotype has a handful of counts. Antigen unknown. Germline-derived CDR1 and CDR2 are SEHNR and FQNEAQ (reference sequence). The CDR3 is 12 residues long. V lost 1 base, J lost 7 bases, and 7 bases lay in between. The chain links TRBV7-9 to TRBJ1-1; the D is unclear. Material: blood. This TCR was sampled from a woman younger than 30 with Graves' hyperthyroidism. The CDR3 region has the DNA TGTGCCAGCAGCTTAGTCAGGTTTGAAGCTTTCTTT. It yields the protein CASSLVRFEAFF.